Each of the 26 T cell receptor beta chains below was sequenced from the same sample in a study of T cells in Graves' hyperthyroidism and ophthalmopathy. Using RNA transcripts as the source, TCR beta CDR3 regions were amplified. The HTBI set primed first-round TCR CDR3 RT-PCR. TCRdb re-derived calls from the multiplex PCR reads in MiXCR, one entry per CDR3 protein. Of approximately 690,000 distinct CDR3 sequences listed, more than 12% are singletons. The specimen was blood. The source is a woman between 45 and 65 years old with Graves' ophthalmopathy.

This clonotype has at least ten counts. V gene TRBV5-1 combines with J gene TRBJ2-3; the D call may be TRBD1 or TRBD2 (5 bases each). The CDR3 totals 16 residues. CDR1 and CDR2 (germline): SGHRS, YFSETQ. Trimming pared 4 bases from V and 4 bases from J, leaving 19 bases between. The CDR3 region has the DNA TGCGCCAGCAGCCGGGATGGGGACCTCCTCCCAGATACGCAGTATTTT. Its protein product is CASSRDGDLLPDTQYF.

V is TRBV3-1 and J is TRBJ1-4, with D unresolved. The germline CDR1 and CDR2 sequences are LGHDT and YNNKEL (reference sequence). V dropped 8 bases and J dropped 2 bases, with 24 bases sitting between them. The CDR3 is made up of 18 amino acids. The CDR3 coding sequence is TGTGCCAGCGGCGAACAACCTCACCAAAGGGTTACTAATGAAAAACTGTTTTTT. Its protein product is CASGEQPHQRVTNEKLFF.

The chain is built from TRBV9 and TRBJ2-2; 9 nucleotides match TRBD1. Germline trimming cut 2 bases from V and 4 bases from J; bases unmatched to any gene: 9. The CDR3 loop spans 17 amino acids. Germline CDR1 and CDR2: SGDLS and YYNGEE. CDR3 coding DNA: TGTGCCAGCAGCGTTCCGTCAGGGACAGGGTCCACCGGGGAGCTGTTTTTT. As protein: CASSVPSGTGSTGELFF.

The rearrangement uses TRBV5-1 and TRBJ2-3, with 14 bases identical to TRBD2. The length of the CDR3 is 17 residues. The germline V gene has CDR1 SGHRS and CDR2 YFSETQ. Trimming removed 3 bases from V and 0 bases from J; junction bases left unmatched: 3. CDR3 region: CASSSGTSGGSTDTQYF. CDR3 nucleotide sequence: TGCGCCAGCAGCTCAGGGACTAGCGGGGGTAGCACAGATACGCAGTATTTT.

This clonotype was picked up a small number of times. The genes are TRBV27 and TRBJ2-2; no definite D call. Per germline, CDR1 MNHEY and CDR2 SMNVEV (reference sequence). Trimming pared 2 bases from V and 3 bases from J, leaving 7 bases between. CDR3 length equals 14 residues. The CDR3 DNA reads TGTGCCAGCAGTTTAGCCAGATACACCGGGGAGCTGTTTTTT. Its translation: CASSLARYTGELFF.

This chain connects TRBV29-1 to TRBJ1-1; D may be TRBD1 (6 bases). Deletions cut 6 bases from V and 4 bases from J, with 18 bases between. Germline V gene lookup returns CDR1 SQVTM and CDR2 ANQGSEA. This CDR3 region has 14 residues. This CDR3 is CSVEGQLGTTEAFF. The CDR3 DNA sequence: TGCAGCGTCGAGGGACAACTAGGGACCACTGAAGCTTTCTTT. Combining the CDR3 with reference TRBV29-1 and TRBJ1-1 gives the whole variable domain SAVISQKPSRDICQRGTSLTIQCQVDSQVTMMFWYRQQPGQSLTLIATANQGSEATYESGFVIDKFPISRPNLTFSTLTVSNMSPEDSSIYLCSVEGQLGTTEAFFGQGTRLTVV.

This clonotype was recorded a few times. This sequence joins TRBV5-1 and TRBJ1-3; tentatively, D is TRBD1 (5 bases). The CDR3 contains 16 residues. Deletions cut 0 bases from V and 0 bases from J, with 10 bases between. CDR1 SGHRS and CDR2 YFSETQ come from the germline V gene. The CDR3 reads CASSLDRQLSGNTIYF. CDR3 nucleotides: TGCGCCAGCAGCTTGGACAGGCAACTCTCTGGAAACACCATATATTTT.

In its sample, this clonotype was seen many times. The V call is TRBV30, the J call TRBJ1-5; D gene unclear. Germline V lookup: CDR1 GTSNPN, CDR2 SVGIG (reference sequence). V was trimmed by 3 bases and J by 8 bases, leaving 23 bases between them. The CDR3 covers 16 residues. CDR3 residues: CAWSSPLRAYGEPQHF. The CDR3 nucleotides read TGTGCCTGGAGCTCACCCCTTCGGGCGTACGGGGAGCCCCAGCATTTT.

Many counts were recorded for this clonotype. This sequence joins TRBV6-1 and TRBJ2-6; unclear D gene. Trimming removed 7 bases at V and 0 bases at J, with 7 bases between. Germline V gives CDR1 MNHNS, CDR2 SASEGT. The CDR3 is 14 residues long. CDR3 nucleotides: TGTGCCAGCAAGGTAGACTCTGGGGCCAACGTCCTGACTTTC. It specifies CASKVDSGANVLTF.

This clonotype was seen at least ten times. Here the CDR3 DNA reads TGTGCCAGCAGCTATACGGGACTAGCGGGAGGGCGGCACAATGAGCAGTTCTTC. This encodes CASSYTGLAGGRHNEQFF. The chain is built from TRBV5-5 and TRBJ2-1, with 16 bases fitting TRBD2. The length of the CDR3 is 18 residues. Germline lookup yields CDR1 SGHKS and CDR2 YYEKEE (reference sequence). Trimming cost V 3 bases and J 5 bases; bases outside gene matches: 8.

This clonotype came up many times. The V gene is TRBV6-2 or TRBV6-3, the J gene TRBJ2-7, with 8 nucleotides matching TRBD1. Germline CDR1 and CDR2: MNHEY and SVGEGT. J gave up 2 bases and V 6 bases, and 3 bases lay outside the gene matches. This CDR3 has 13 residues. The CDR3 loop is CASRTTGAYEQYF. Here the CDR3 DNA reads TGTGCCAGCAGGACGACAGGGGCCTACGAGCAGTACTTC.

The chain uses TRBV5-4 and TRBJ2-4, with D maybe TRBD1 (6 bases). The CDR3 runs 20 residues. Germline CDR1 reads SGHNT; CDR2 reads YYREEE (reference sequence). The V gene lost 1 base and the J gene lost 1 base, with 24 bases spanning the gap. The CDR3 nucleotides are TGTGCCAGCAGCTTGTTAGGGGTGGCCGAGAGGGGGATCGCCAAAAACATTCAGTACTTC. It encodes CASSLLGVAERGIAKNIQYF.

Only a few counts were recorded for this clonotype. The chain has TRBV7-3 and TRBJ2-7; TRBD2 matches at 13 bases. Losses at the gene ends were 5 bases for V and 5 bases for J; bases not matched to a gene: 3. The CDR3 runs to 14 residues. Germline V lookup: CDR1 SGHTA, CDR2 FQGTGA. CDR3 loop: CASSLGTSGNEQYF. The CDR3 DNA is TGTGCCAGCAGCCTCGGGACTAGCGGGAACGAGCAGTACTTC.

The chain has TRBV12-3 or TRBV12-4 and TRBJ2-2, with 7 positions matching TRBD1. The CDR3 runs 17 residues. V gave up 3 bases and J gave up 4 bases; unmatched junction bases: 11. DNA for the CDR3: TGTGCCAGCAGTTTTTACCCAGGGACAGACAGCACCGGGGAGCTGTTTTTT. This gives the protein CASSFYPGTDSTGELFF.

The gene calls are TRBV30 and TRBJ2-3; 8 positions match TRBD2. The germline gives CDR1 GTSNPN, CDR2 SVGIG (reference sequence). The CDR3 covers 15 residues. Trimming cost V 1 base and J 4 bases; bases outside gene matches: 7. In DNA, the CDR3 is TGTGCCTGGAGTGCCCTTGCGGGAGGTCCAGATACGCAGTATTTT. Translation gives CAWSALAGGPDTQYF.

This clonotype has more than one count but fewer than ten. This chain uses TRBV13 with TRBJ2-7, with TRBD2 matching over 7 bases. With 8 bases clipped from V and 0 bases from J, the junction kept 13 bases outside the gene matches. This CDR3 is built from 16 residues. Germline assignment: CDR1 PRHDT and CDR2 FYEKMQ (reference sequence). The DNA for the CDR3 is TGTGCCAGCGGTTCGTCGGGCTGGGGGGGCTCCTACGAGCAGTACTTC. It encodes CASGSSGWGGSYEQYF.

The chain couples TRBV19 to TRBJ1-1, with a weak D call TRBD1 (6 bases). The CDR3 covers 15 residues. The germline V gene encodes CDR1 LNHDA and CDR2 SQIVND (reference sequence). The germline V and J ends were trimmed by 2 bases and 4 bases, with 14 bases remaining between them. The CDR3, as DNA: TGTGCCAGTAGTATACTAGGGGGTAAATTCACTGAAGCTTTCTTT. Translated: CASSILGGKFTEAFF. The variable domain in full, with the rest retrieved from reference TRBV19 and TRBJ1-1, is DGGITQSPKYLFRKEGQNVTLSCEQNLNHDAMYWYRQDPGQGLRLIYYSQIVNDFQKGDIAEGYSVSREKKESFPLTVTSAQKNPTAFYLCASSILGGKFTEAFFGQGTRLTVV.

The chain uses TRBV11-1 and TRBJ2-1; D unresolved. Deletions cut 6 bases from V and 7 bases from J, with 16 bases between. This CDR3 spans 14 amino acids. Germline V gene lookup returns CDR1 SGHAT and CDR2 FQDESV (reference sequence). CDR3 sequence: CASSEPNRRNEQFF. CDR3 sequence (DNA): TGTGCCAGCAGTGAACCCAACCGACGGAATGAGCAGTTCTTC.

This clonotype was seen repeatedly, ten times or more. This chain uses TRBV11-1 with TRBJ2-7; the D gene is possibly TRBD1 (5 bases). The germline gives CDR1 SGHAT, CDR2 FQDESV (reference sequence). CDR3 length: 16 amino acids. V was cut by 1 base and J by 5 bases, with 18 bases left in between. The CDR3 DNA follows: TGTGCCAGCAGCTTAGGTGAGAGGCAGGGAAGGAACGAGCAGTACTTC. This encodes CASSLGERQGRNEQYF.

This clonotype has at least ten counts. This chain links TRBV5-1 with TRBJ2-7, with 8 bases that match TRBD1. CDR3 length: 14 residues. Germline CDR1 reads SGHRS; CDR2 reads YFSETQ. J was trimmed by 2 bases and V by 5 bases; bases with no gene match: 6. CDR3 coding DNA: TGCGCCAGCAGAACAGGGGACAGGACCTACGAGCAGTACTTC. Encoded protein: CASRTGDRTYEQYF.

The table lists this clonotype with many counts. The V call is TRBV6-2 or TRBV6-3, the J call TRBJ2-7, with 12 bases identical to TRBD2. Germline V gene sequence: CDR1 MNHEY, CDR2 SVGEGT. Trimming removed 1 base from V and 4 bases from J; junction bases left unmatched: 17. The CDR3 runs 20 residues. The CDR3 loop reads CASSYLPGHVTSGRTYEQYF. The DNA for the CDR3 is TGTGCCAGCAGTTACTTACCGGGACATGTAACTAGCGGGAGGACTTACGAGCAGTACTTC.

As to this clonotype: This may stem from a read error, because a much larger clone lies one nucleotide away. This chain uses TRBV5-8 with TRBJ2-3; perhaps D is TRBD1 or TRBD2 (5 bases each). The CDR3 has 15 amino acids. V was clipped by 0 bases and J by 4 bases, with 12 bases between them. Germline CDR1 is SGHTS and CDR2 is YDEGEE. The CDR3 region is CASSLVSGTADTQYF. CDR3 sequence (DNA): TGTGCCAGCAGCTTGGTGTCAGGGACCGCAGATACGCAGTATTTT.

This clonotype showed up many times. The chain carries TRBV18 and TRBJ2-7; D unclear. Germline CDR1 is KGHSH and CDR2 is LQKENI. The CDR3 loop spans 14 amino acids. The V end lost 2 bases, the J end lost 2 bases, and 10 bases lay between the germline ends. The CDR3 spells CASSPGRTPYEQYF. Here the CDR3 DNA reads TGTGCCAGCTCACCAGGGCGTACCCCCTACGAGCAGTACTTC.

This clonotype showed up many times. CDR3 DNA sequence: TGTGCCAGCAGTTACTCGAGTTTTAGGGTTGTTGACTATGGCTACACCTTC. Translated: CASSYSSFRVVDYGYTF. V usage is TRBV6-6 and J usage is TRBJ1-2; D is ambiguous. Trimming removed 0 bases from V and 3 bases from J, with 17 bases in between. The germline CDR1 and CDR2 sequences are MNHNY and SVGAGI (reference sequence). CDR3 length equals 17 residues.

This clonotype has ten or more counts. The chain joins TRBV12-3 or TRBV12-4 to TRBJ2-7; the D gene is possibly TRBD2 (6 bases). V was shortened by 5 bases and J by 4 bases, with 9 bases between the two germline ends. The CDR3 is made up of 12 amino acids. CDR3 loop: CASSRSGYEQYF. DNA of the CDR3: TGTGCCAGCAGTCGAAGCGGGTACGAGCAGTACTTC.

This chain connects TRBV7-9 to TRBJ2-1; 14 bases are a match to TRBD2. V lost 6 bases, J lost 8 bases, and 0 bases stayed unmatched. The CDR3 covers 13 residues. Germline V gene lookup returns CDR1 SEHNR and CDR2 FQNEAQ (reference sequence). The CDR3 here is CASRGLAGDEQFF. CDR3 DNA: TGTGCCAGCAGGGGACTAGCGGGAGATGAGCAGTTCTTC. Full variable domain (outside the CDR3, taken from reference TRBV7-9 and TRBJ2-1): DTGVSQNPRHKITKRGQNVTFRCDPISEHNRLYWYRQTLGQGPEFLTYFQNEAQLEKSRLLSDRFSAERPKGSFSTLEIQRTEQGDSAMYLCASRGLAGDEQFFGPGTRLTVL.